This entry concerns a single TCR beta chain. What it recognizes is unknown. CDR3 length: 15 amino acids. J gave up 5 bases and V 3 bases, and 7 bases lay outside the gene matches. CDR1 and CDR2 (germline): KGHSH, LQKENI. The source of the sample is a study of long-term antiretroviral therapy in people with HIV. Study conclusions and caveats: The study lacked data on ART adherence, viral resistance or therapy changes. Across all time points, the repertoire was dominated by clones that expanded before ART.

At least one PBMC sample before ART and at least two after were required. The content of samples before DNA extraction was roughly 0.9-11 million cryopreserved PBMC. Samples were assayed with immunoSEQ v3.0 at survey level. Here immunoSEQ multiplex PCR was the method, and the copy in TCRdb shows in-frame clones only, minus some. The sample yields fewer than 25,000 clones, about 88% seen once. This sample comprised unsorted PBMCs, obtained 2.3 years after starting antiretroviral therapy. This receptor was obtained from a man in his sixties with HIV. The chain employs TRBV18 and TRBJ2-3; TRBD1 matches at 8 bases. The CDR3 sequence: CASSPLTGELDTQYF. CDR3 bases: TGTGCCAGCTCACCCCTGACAGGGGAATTAGATACGCAGTATTTT.